Only one count was recorded for the clone carrying this TCR beta chain. Per the original data handling: Amplification with reference gene primers provided the estimates of nucleated cell counts. The method was immunoSEQ multiplex PCR; TCRdb's version includes in-frame clones alone and lacks a portion of them. V and J calls and clone size are those listed in that table; D and trimming were worked out from the DNA. The sample yields a few hundred thousand clones, 80% to 90% seen once. This specimen belongs to a study of blood T cell repertoires in COVID-19. About the research overall: From T cells, B-cell-depleted T cells, or PBMCs came the material, which was cDNA or gDNA.

Trimming cost V 1 base and J 6 bases; bases outside gene matches: 6. The CDR3 length is 18 residues. CDR1 and CDR2 from the germline V gene are LNHNV and YYDKDF (reference sequence). The origin of this receptor is a woman in her forties or fifties with acute or convalescent COVID-19. Sequenced sample: peripheral blood. This chain links TRBV15 with TRBJ2-1, with 16 bases fitting TRBD2. The CDR3 spells CATSRVTGLAGGGNEQFF. The CDR3 nucleotides read TGTGCCACCAGCAGAGTAACGGGACTAGCGGGAGGGGGCAATGAGCAGTTCTTC.